The next 3 T cell receptor beta chains were all read from a single sample in a study of blood T cell repertoires in COVID-19. Profiling relied on immunoSEQ multiplex PCR, and the TCRdb table lists in-frame clones only, not all of them. This sample carries around 190,000 clones, 88% of them seen once, and the ten largest clones take around 4.8%. Material for sequencing was peripheral blood. The source is a human donor in a cohort sampled during active COVID-19.

V usage is TRBV11-1 and J usage is TRBJ2-5; 9 nucleotides match TRBD2. The trim removed 4 bases at V and 14 bases at J, leaving 8 bases unmatched. CDR3 length: 12 amino acids. Germline CDR1 reads SGHAT; CDR2 reads FQDESV (reference sequence). The CDR3, as DNA: TGTGCCAGCAGCTCGCCGACTAGCGGAATATACTTC. Translating it yields CASSSPTSGIYF.

The chain carries TRBV5-5 and TRBJ2-7, with 8 bases identical to TRBD2. The germline V gene has CDR1 SGHKS and CDR2 YYEKEE (reference sequence). Trimming took 4 bases from V and 0 from J; bases not matched to a gene: 3. The CDR3 extends over 14 amino acids. CDR3 in DNA: TGTGCCAGCAGCCCACTAGCGGTCTCCTACGAGCAGTACTTC. It encodes CASSPLAVSYEQYF.

The chain is built from TRBV5-6 and TRBJ2-5, with D possibly TRBD1 on 6 matching bases. The CDR3 extends over 13 amino acids. Germline V gene lookup returns CDR1 SGHDT and CDR2 YYEEEE. V lost 0 bases and J 5 bases, leaving 8 bases between the germline ends. As DNA, the CDR3 is TGTGCCAGCAGCTTGGACAGGGCTGAGACCCAGTACTTC. Translating it yields CASSLDRAETQYF.